This TCR beta chain was documented in a study of blood T cell repertoires in COVID-19. About the research overall: Sites in the United States, Italy and Spain provided acute and convalescent COVID-19 samples. Sample material is recorded as cDNA or gDNA derived from T cells, B-cell-depleted T cells, or PBMCs.

Patients of the Seattle cohort, enrolled during active infection, were followed longitudinally. TCRdb's table, derived via immunoSEQ multiplex PCR, lists solely in-frame clones and lacks some. Of 350,000 or so clones listed, approximately 89% are singletons. CDR3 length: 15 residues. V lost 1 base and J lost 8; bases outside the gene matches: 9. Germline V gene sequence: CDR1 SEHNR, CDR2 FQNEAQ (reference sequence). Material: peripheral blood. J is TRBJ2-3 and V is TRBV7-9; 7 nucleotides line up with TRBD2. The TCR sequence derives from a woman aged 55-75 years with COVID-19, enrolled during active disease. CDR3 sequence: CASSLGDYAESTQYF. As DNA, the CDR3 is TGTGCCAGCAGCTTAGGGGACTATGCCGAGTCTACGCAGTATTTT. The variable domain in full, with the rest retrieved from reference TRBV7-9 and TRBJ2-3, is DTGVSQNPRHKITKRGQNVTFRCDPISEHNRLYWYRQTLGQGPEFLTYFQNEAQLEKSRLLSDRFSAERPKGSFSTLEIQRTEQGDSAMYLCASSLGDYAESTQYFGPGTRLTVL.